This T cell receptor (beta chain) was sequenced during a study of blood T cell repertoires in COVID-19. Turning to the study itself: Sample material is recorded as cDNA or gDNA derived from T cells, B-cell-depleted T cells, or PBMCs.

Measured with immunoSEQ multiplex PCR; TCRdb has only the in-frame clones, and not every one. The sample records some 300,000 clones, 65% to 90% being singletons. The sequencing input was peripheral blood. This TCR derives from a woman in her sixties or seventies with COVID-19, enrolled during active disease.

The CDR3 spells CASSSQPGDEQYF. CDR3 nucleotides: TGTGCCAGCAGCTCTCAGCCAGGGGACGAGCAGTACTTC. The V and J genes are TRBV5-8 and TRBJ2-7; the D gene is possibly TRBD1 (6 bases). The germline V gene has CDR1 SGHTS and CDR2 YDEGEE. The CDR3 is made up of 13 amino acids. V lost 3 bases and J 5 bases, leaving 12 bases between the germline ends.